The 2 T cell receptor beta chains below all came from one sample that was sequenced in a study of prognosis after radiotherapy for stage I lung cancer. The study amplified the TCR beta CDR3 region from genomic DNA. This amplification was carried out by two rounds of multiplex PCR. Amplification in first-round PCR relied on primers specific to each TRBV and TRBJ gene. TCRdb used MiXCR to reprocess the multiplex PCR reads, holding one entry per CDR3 protein. The sample carries about 12,000 distinct CDR3 sequences, roughly 50% recorded once. Sequencing was performed on PBMCs, taken before or after stereotactic body radiation therapy (not recorded which). These receptors came from a donor of 50 years or more with non-small cell lung cancer.

A word on this clonotype: A read error is possible here, since a much larger clone lies one base away. V usage is TRBV5-4 and J usage is TRBJ2-3; 7 positions match TRBD2. V shed 4 bases and J 3 bases; nucleotides not matched to a gene: 11. The CDR3 loop spans 16 amino acids. CDR1 is SGHNT and CDR2 is YYREEE in the germline V gene (reference sequence). The CDR3 bases are TGTGCCAGCAGCGCCATGACTAGCTGGAGGACAGATACGCAGTATTTT. Translation: CASSAMTSWRTDTQYF.

This clonotype was seen a handful of times. Given a much more abundant clone one base away, this may be a read error. The chain is built from TRBV9 and TRBJ2-5; 7 bases fit TRBD1. The germline V gene has CDR1 SGDLS and CDR2 YYNGEE. This CDR3 is 15 amino acids long. After removal of 6 bases from V and 2 bases from J, the junction contained 10 bases not matched to a gene. CDR3 in DNA: TGTGCCAGCATCGCCCACCCGACAGGGCAAGAGACCCAGTACTTC. Protein product: CASIAHPTGQETQYF.